This TCR beta chain appears in the sequencing data of a study of blood T cell repertoires in COVID-19. As for the study in general: The study drew acute and convalescent COVID-19 samples from the United States, Italy and Spain. Nucleic acid was either cDNA or gDNA, and it came from T cells, B-cell-depleted T cells, or PBMCs.

Method: immunoSEQ multiplex PCR; TCRdb's copy keeps in-frame clones and lacks some. The repertoire consists of approximately 110,000 clones, with approximately 85% occurring once and the leading ten covering 3.5% to 5%. Material: peripheral blood. The receptor comes from a middle-aged man with acute or convalescent COVID-19.

This CDR3 is CASKDGAFGVSPLHF. The CDR3 DNA reads as TGTGCCAGCAAGGATGGAGCGTTCGGCGTTTCACCCCTCCACTTT. V and J are TRBV6-6 and TRBJ1-6; D unclear. V was cut by 7 bases and J by 9 bases, with 19 bases left in between. The CDR3 is 15 residues long. Germline CDR1 reads MNHNY; CDR2 reads SVGAGI (reference sequence).